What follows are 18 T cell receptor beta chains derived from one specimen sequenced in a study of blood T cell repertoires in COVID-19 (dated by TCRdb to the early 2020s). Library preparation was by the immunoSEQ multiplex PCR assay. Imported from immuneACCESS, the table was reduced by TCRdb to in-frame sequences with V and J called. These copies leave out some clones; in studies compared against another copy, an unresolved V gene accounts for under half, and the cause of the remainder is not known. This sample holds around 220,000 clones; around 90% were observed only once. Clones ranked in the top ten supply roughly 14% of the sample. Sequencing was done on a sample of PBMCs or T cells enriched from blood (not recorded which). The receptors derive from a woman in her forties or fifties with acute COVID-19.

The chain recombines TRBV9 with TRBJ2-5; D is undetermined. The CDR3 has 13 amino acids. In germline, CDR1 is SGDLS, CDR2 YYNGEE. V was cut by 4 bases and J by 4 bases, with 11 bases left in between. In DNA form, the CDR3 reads TGTGCCAGCAGCAAACATCCTCGAGAGACCCAGTACTTC. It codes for CASSKHPRETQYF. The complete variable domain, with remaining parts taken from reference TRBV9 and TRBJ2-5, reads DSGVTQTPKHLITATGQRVTLRCSPRSGDLSVYWYQQSLDQGLQFLIQYYNGEERAKGNILERFSAQQFPDLHSELNLSSLELGDSALYFCASSKHPRETQYFGPGTRLLVL.

The CDR3 DNA reads TGCGCCAGCAGCCGGGGGCCCCGGGGAAGAAGTCCCTACAATGAGCAGTTCTTC. Residues: CASSRGPRGRSPYNEQFF. The chain employs TRBV4-1 and TRBJ2-1, with a possible D match to TRBD1 (6 bases). With 4 bases removed from V and 2 bases from J, the gap between germline ends came to 21 bases. The CDR3 loop spans 18 amino acids. Germline assignment: CDR1 MGHRA and CDR2 YSYEKL.

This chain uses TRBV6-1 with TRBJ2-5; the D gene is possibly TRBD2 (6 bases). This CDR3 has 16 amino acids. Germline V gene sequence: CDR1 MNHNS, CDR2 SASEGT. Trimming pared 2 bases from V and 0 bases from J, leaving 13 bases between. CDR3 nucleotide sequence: TGTGCCAGCAGTGAAAGAGGGACTGCGTACCAAGAGACCCAGTACTTC. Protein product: CASSERGTAYQETQYF.

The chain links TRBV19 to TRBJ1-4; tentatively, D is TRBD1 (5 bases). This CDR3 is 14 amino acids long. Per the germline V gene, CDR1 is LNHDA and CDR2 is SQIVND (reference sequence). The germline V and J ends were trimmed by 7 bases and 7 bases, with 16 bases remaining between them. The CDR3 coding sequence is TGTGCCAGTAAGGAAAACGCGGGGCTTGAAAAACTGTTTTTT. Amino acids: CASKENAGLEKLFF.

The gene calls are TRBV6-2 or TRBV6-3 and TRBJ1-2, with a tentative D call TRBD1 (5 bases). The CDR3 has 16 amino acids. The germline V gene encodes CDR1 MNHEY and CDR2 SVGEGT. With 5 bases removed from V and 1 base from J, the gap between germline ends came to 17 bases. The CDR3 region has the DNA TGTGCCAGCAGTCCACCGGGGGTCACCTTTAACTATGGCTACACCTTC. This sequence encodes CASSPPGVTFNYGYTF.

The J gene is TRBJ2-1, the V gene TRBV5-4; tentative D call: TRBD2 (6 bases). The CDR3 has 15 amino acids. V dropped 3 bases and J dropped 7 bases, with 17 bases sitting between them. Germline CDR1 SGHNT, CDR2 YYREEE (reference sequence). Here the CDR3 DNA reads TGTGCCAGCAGCTCACCCGTGGAGGGCCTTAATGAGCAGTTCTTC. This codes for CASSSPVEGLNEQFF.

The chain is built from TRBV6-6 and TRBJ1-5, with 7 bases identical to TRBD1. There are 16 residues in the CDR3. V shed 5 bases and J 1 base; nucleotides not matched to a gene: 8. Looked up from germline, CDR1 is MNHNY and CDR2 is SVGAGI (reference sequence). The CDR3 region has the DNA TGTGCCAGCAGTCGACAGGGAATTGGGAGCAATCAGCCCCAGCATTTT. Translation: CASSRQGIGSNQPQHF.

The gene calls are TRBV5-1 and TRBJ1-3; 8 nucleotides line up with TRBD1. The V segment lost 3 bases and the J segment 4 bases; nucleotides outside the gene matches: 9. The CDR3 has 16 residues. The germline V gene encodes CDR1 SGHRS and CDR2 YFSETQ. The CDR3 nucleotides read TGCGCCAGCAGCTCGATGACAGGGGATTCGGGAAACACCATATATTTT. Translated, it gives CASSSMTGDSGNTIYF.

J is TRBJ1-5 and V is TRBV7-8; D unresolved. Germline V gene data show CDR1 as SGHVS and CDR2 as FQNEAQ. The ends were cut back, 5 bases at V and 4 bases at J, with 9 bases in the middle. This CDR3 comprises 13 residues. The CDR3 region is CASSQSINQPQHF. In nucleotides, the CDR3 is TGTGCCAGCAGCCAATCAATTAATCAGCCCCAGCATTTT.

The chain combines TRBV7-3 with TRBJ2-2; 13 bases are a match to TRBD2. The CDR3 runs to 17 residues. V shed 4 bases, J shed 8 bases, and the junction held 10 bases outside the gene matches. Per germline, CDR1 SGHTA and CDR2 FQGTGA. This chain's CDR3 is CASSSPTSGRLPGELFF. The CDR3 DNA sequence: TGTGCCAGCAGCTCTCCGACTAGCGGGAGGCTTCCAGGGGAGCTGTTTTTT.

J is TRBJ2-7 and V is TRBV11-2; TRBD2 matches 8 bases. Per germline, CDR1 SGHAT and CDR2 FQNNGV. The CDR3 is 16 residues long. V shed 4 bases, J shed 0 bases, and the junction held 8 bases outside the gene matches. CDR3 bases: TGTGCCAGCAGCTCCTATAGCGGGAAGAGCTCCTACGAGCAGTACTTC. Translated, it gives CASSSYSGKSSYEQYF.

CDR3 region: CASSTQGPDTQYF. In DNA, the CDR3 is TGTGCCAGCAGCACCCAGGGCCCAGATACGCAGTATTTT. This sequence joins TRBV9 and TRBJ2-3, with D possibly matching TRBD1 (5 bases). Germline V gene lookup returns CDR1 SGDLS and CDR2 YYNGEE. Deletions cut 4 bases from V and 4 bases from J, with 10 bases between. The CDR3 totals 13 residues.

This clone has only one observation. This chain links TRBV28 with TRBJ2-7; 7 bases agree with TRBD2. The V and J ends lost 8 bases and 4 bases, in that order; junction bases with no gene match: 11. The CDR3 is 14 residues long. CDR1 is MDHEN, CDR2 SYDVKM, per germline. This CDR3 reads CASGPGGSRYEQYF. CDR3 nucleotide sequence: TGTGCCAGCGGTCCCGGCGGGAGTCGGTACGAGCAGTACTTC. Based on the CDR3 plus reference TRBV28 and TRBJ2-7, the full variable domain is DVKVTQSSRYLVKRTGEKVFLECVQDMDHENMFWYRQDPGLGLRLIYFSYDVKMKEKGDIPEGYSVSREKKERFSLILESASTNQTSMYLCASGPGGSRYEQYFGPGTRLTVT.

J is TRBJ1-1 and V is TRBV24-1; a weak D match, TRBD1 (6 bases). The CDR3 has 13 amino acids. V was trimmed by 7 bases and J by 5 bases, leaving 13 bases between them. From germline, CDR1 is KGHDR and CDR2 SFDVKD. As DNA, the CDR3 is TGTGCCACCAGAGGACACCAGGGGACTGAAGCTTTCTTT. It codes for CATRGHQGTEAFF.

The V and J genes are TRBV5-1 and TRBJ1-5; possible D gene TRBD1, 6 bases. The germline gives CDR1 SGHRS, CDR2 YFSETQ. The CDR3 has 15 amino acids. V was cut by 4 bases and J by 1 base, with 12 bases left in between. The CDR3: CASSPGTQSNQPQHF. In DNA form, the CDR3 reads TGCGCCAGCAGCCCCGGGACACAAAGCAATCAGCCCCAGCATTTT.

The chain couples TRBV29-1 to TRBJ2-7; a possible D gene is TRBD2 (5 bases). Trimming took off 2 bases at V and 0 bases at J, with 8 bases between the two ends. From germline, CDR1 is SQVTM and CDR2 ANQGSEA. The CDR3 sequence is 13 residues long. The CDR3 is CSVESGVSYEQYF. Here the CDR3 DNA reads TGCAGCGTTGAATCCGGGGTCTCCTACGAGCAGTACTTC.

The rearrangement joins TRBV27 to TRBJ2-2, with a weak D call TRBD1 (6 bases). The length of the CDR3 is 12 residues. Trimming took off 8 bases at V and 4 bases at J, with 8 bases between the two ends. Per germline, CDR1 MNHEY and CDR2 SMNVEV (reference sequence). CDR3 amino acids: CASLGGTGELFF. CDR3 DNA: TGTGCCAGCCTAGGGGGCACCGGGGAGCTGTTTTTT.

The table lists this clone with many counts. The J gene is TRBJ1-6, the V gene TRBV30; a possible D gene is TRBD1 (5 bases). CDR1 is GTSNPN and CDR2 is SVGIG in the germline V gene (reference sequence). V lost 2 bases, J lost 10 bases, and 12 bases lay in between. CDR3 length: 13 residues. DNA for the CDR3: TGTGCCTGGAGTCTGCAGGGAACCTCACCCCTCCACTTT. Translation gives CAWSLQGTSPLHF.